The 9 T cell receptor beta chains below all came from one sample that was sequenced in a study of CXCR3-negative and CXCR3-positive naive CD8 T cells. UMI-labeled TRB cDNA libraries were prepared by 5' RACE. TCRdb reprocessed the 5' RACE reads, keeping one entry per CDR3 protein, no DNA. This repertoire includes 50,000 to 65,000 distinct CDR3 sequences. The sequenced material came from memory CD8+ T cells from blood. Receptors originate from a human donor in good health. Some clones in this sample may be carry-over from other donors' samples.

The CDR3 reads CASSSGGGPFGYTF. The V gene is TRBV12-3 or TRBV12-4, the J gene TRBJ1-2; TCRdb outputs TRBD1, but without DNA this stays unchecked. This CDR3 contains 14 residues.

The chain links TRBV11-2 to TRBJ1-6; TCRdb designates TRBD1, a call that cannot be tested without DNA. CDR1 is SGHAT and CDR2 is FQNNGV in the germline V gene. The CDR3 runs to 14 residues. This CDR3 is CASSTRTENSPLHF. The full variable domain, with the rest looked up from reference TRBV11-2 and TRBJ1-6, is EAGVAQSPRYKIIEKRQSVAFWCNPISGHATLYWYQQILGQGPKLLIQFQNNGVVDDSQLPKDRFSAERLKGVDSTLKIQPAKLEDSAVYLCASSTRTENSPLHFGNGTRLTVT.

This chain's CDR3 is CASSPRPPTGGGDEKLFF. This chain links TRBV4-1 with TRBJ1-4; the D gene TCRdb calls, TRBD1, cannot be checked with no DNA. Germline CDR1 is MGHRA and CDR2 is YSYEKL. The CDR3 contains 18 residues.

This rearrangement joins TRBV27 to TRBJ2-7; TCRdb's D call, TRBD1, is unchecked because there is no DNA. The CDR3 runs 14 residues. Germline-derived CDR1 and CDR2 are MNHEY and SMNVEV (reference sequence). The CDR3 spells CASSFGQGGYEQYF.

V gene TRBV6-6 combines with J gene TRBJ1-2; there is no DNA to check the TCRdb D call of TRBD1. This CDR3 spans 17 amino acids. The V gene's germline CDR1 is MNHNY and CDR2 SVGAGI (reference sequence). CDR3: CASSYSADAGETGGYTF.

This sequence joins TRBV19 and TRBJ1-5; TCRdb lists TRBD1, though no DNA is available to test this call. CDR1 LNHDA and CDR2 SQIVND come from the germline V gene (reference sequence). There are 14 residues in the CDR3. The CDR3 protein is CASDWGQENQPQHF.

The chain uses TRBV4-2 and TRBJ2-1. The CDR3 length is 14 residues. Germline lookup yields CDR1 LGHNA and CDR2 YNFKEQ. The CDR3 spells CASSQEGGYNEQFF.

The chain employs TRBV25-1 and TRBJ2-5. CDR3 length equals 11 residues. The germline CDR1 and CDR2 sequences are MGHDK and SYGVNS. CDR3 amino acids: CASSEQETQYF. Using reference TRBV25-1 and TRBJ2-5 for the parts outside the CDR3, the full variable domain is EADIYQTPRYLVIGTGKKITLECSQTMGHDKMYWYQQDPGMELHLIHYSYGVNSTEKGDLSSESTVSRIRTEHFPLTLESARPSHTSQYLCASSEQETQYFGPGTRLLVL.

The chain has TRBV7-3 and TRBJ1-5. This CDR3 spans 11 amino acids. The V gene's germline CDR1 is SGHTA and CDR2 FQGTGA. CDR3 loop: CASSLGQPQHF.